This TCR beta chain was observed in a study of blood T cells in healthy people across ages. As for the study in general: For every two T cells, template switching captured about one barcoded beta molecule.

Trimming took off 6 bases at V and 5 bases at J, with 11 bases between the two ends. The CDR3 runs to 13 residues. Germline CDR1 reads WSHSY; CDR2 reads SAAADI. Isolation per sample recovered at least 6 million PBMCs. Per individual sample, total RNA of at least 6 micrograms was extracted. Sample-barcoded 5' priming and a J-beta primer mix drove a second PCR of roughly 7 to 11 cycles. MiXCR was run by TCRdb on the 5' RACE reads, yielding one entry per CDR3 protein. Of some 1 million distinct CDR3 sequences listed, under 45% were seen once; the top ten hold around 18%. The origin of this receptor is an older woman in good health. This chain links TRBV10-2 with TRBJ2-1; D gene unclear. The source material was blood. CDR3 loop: CASSSPANNEQFF. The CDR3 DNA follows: TGCGCCAGCAGCTCCCCAGCTAACAATGAGCAGTTCTTC.